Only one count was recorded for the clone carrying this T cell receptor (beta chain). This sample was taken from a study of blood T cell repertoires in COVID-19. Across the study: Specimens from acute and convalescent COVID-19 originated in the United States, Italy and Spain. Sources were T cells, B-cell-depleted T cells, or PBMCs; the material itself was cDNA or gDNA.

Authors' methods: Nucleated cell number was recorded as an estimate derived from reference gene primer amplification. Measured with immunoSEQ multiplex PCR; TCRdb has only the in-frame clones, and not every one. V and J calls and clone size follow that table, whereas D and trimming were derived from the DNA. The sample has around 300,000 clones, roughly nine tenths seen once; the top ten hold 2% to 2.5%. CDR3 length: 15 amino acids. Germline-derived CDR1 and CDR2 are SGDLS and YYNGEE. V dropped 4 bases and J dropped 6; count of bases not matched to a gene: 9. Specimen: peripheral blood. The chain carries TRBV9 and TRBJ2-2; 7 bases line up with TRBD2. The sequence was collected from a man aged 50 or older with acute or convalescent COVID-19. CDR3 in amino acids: CASSWDYLNAGELFF. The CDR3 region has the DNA TGTGCCAGCAGCTGGGACTACCTCAATGCCGGGGAGCTGTTTTTT.